The clone carrying this T cell receptor (beta chain) was seen only a few times. No antigen is known for it. This record comes from a study of beta chain features in type 1 diabetes. Study-wide points: It was not settled here whether HLA type affects TCRB rearrangement.

Once sorted, every population was more than 98% pure. Isolated RNA was reverse transcribed in full, so expressed TCRB transcripts were sequenced. Measured with immunoSEQ multiplex PCR; TCRdb has only the in-frame clones, and not every one. The table includes 350,000 to 400,000 clones, about 15% detected once. V was cut by 2 bases and J by 4 bases, with 11 bases left in between. The CDR3 is 14 amino acids. Looked up from germline, CDR1 is MDHEN and CDR2 is SYDVKM. The chain carries TRBV28 and TRBJ1-2; D gene unclear. The clonotype was recovered from a woman aged 18-29 years in good health. Sample: naive CD4+ T cells from blood. The CDR3 DNA reads TGTGCCAGCAGTTTAGGGGAACGGGGCTATGGCTACACCTTC. Translated, it gives CASSLGERGYGYTF.